This T cell receptor beta chain was captured in a study of blood T cell repertoires in COVID-19. At the level of the study: The United States, Italy and Spain were the sources of the acute and convalescent COVID-19 samples. Sources were T cells, B-cell-depleted T cells, or PBMCs; the material itself was cDNA or gDNA.

Profiled with immunoSEQ multiplex PCR; TCRdb holds only in-frame clones, not every one. In the table there are a few hundred thousand clones, approximately 89% of which are singletons. CDR3 length equals 15 residues. The V end was cut by 6 bases, the J end by 0 bases, with 14 bases between. Looked up from germline, CDR1 is LNHDA and CDR2 is SQIVND (reference sequence). Enrollment of patients from Seattle took place during active infection, with longitudinal follow-up. This sequence originates from a woman between 55 and 75 years old with COVID-19, enrolled during active disease. The sample was peripheral blood. The V gene is TRBV19, the J gene TRBJ1-2; a possible D gene is TRBD1 (6 bases). CDR3 region: CASRDRTLSNYGYTF. The CDR3 region has the DNA TGTGCCAGTAGGGACAGAACCCTTTCTAACTATGGCTACACCTTC.